A single sample is the source of the 6 T cell receptor beta chains below, sequenced in a study of T cell repertoires in cytomegalovirus infection. TCRdb independently ran MiXCR on the reads; one entry per CDR3 protein. The table has more than 200,000 distinct CDR3 sequences, roughly 10% seen once; the top ten hold roughly 15%. Sequencing was carried out using PBMCs. The receptor set was obtained from a human donor in good health (CMV status not recorded). Some clones in this sample may be carry-over from other donors' samples.

This clonotype was seen only a few times. In DNA form, the CDR3 reads TGTGCCACCAGCAGAGATCAAGGGAACCCGCCCGGGGAGCTGTTTTTT. Residues: CATSRDQGNPPGELFF. This chain connects TRBV15 to TRBJ2-2; D remains unclear. Per the germline V gene, CDR1 is LNHNV and CDR2 is YYDKDF (reference sequence). This CDR3 contains 16 residues. Trimming removed 0 bases from V and 6 bases from J, with 14 bases in between. Variable domain in full (rest from reference TRBV15 and TRBJ2-2): DAMVIQNPRYQVTQFGKPVTLSCSQTLNHNVMYWYQQKSSQAPKLLFHYYDKDFNNEADTPDNFQSRRPNTSFCFLDIRSPGLGDTAMYLCATSRDQGNPPGELFFGEGSRLTVL.

The table lists this clonotype with many counts. CDR3: CASSSQGGTYTEAFF. The DNA of the CDR3 is TGTGCCAGCAGCTCTCAAGGGGGCACTTACACTGAAGCTTTCTTT. V gene TRBV7-9 combines with J gene TRBJ1-1; TRBD1 agrees at 7 bases. The CDR3 extends over 15 amino acids. Trimming cost V 4 bases and J 3 bases; bases outside gene matches: 8. The V gene's germline CDR1 is SEHNR and CDR2 FQNEAQ (reference sequence).

The V and J genes are TRBV4-3 and TRBJ1-2; D is possibly TRBD1 (5 bases). Germline CDR1 LGHNA, CDR2 YSLEER. V was clipped by 2 bases and J by 10 bases, with 11 bases between them. The CDR3 spans 12 residues. The CDR3 nucleotides are TGCGCCAGCAGCCAAACGCAGGGCGACTACACCTTC. This translates into CASSQTQGDYTF.

This clonotype appeared a few times. The V gene is TRBV29-1, the J gene TRBJ1-1; D remains ambiguous. This CDR3 region has 11 residues. In germline, CDR1 is SQVTM, CDR2 ANQGSEA. V was shortened by 4 bases and J by 6 bases, with 9 bases between the two germline ends. The CDR3 DNA follows: TGCAGCGTTGCATTTGGTCCTGAAGCTTTCTTT. It encodes CSVAFGPEAFF.

In this sample, this clonotype turned up many times. This chain links TRBV7-2 with TRBJ2-7; 8 nucleotides agree with TRBD1. CDR1 and CDR2 (germline): SGHTA, FQGNSA. The junction had 10 bases not matched to a gene; V was cut back by 1 base and J by 2 bases. This CDR3 has 17 amino acids. DNA for the CDR3: TGTGCCAGCAGCTTAGGCCTCCGTGAGACAGGGGCCTACGAGCAGTACTTC. This gives the protein CASSLGLRETGAYEQYF.

This clonotype has a count of ten or more. The conserved closing phenylalanine or tryptophan is absent in this CDR3, likely reflecting a read error. Because the CDR3's place on the DNA is in doubt, the DNA is left out and the CDR3 is given as listed by TCRdb. CDR3 amino acids: CASSLEAGGPRL. V and J are TRBV7-2 and TRBJ2-7; the D call of TRBD2 is as the table states it, not checked on the DNA. The V gene's germline CDR1 is SGHTA and CDR2 FQGNSA. 12 amino acids form the CDR3, both terminal residues included.